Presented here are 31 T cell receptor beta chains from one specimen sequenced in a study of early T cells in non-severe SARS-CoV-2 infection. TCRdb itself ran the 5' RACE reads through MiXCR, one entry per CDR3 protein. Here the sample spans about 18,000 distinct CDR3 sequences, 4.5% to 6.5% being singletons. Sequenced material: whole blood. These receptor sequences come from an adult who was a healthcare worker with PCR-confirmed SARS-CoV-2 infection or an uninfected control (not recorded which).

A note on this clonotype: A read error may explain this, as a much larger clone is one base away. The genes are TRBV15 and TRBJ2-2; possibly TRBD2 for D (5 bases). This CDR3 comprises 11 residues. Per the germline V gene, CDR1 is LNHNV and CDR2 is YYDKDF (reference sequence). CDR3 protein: CATRGTGEQFF. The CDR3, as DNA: TGTGCCACCAGAGGAACCGGGGAGCAGTTTTTT.

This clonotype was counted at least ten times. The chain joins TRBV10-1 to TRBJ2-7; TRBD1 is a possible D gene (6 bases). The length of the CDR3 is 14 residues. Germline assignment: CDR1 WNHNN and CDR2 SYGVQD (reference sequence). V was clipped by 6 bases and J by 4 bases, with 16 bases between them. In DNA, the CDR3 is TGCGCCAGCAGCCCTGGGGACATATCGTACGAGCAGTACTTC. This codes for CASSPGDISYEQYF.

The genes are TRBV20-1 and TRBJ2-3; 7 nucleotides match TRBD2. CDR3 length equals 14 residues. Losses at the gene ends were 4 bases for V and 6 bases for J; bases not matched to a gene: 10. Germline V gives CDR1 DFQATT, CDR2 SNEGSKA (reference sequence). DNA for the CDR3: TGCAGTGCTATGGGAGGGGCGGCAATTGATACGCAGTATTTT. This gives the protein CSAMGGAAIDTQYF.

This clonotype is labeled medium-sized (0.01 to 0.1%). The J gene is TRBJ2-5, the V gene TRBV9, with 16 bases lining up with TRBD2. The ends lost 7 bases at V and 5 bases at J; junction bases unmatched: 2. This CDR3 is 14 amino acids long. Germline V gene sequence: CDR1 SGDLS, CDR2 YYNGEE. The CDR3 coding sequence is TGTGCCAGCGGGGGACTAGCGGGAGGGGAGACCCAGTACTTC. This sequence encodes CASGGLAGGETQYF.

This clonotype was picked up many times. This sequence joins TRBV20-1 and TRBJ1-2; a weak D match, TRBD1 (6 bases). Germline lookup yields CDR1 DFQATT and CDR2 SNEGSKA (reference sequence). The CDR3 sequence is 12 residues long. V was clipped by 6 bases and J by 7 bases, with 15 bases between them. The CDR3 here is CSAPTGRGGYTF. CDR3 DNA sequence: TGCAGTGCCCCAACAGGGAGAGGTGGCTACACCTTC.

The CDR3 spells CASSNRPGTSGRKSTDTQYF. The CDR3 region has the DNA TGTGCCAGCAGTAACCGCCCCGGGACTAGCGGGAGGAAGAGCACAGATACGCAGTATTTT. The chain employs TRBV28 and TRBJ2-3; 15 bases match TRBD2. Germline-derived CDR1 and CDR2 are MDHEN and SYDVKM. The CDR3 extends over 20 amino acids. V gave up 5 bases and J gave up 0 bases; unmatched junction bases: 12.

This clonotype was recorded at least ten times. This CDR3 is CASSPLREVETQYF. CDR3 nucleotide sequence: TGTGCCAGTAGTCCCCTTCGAGAGGTGGAGACCCAGTACTTC. The chain couples TRBV19 to TRBJ2-5; D gene uncertain. The ends were cut back, 5 bases at V and 5 bases at J, with 15 bases in the middle. Germline V lookup: CDR1 LNHDA, CDR2 SQIVND (reference sequence). This CDR3 comprises 14 residues.

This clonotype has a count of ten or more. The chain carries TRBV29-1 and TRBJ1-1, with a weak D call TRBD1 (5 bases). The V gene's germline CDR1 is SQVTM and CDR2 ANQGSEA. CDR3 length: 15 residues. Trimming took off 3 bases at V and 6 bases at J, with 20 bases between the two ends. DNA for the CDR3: TGCAGCGTTGACAATCCGACCGGGACGAGGGCTGAAGCTTTCTTT. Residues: CSVDNPTGTRAEAFF.

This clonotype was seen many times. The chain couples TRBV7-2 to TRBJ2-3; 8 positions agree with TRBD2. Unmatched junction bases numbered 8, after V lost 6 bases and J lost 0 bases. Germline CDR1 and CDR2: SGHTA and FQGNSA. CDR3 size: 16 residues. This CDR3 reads CASRNSSGPSTDTQYF. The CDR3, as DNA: TGTGCCAGCAGGAACTCTAGCGGGCCTAGCACAGATACGCAGTATTTT. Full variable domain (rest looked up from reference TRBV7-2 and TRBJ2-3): GAGVSQSPSNKVTEKGKDVELRCDPISGHTALYWYRQSLGQGLEFLIYFQGNSAPDKSGLPSDRFSAERTGGSVSTLTIQRTQQEDSAVYLCASRNSSGPSTDTQYFGPGTRLTVL.

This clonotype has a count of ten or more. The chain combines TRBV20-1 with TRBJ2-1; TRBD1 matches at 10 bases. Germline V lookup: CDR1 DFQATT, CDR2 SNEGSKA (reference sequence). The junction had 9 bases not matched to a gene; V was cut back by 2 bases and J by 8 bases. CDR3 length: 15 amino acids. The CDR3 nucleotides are TGCAGTGCTAGAAGGCGGGGACAGGGGAGCGATGAGCAGTTCTTC. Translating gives CSARRRGQGSDEQFF.

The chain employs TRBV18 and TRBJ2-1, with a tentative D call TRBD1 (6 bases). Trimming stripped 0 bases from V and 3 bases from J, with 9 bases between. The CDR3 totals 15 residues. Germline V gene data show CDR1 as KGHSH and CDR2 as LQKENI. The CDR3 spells CASSPPGRGYNEQFF. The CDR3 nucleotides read TGTGCCAGCTCACCACCGGGCAGGGGCTACAATGAGCAGTTCTTC.

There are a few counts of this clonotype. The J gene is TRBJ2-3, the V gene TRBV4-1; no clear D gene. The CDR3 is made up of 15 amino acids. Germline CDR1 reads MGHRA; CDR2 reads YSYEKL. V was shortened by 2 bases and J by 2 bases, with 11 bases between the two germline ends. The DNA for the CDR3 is TGCGCCAGCAGCCAATCTGTCACGCCCACAGATACGCAGTATTTT. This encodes CASSQSVTPTDTQYF.

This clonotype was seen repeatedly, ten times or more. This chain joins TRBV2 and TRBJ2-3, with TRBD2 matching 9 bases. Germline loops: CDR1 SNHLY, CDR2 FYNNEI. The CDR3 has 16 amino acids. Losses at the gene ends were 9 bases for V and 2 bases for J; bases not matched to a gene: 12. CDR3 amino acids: CASESSSGASTDTQYF. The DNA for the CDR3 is TGTGCCAGTGAGAGCTCTAGCGGGGCCTCCACAGATACGCAGTATTTT.

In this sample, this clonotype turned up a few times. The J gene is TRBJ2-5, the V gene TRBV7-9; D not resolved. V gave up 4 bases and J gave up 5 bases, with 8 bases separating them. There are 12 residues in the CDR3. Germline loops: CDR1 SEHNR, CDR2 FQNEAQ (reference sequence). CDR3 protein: CASSSSKETQYF. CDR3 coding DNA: TGTGCCAGCAGCTCTAGTAAGGAGACCCAGTACTTC.

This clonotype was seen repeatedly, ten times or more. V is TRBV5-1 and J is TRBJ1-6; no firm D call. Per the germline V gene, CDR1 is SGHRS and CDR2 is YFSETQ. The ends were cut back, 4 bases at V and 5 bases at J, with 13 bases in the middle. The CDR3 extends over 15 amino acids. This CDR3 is CASSEFEGDNSPLHF. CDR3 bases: TGCGCCAGCAGCGAATTTGAGGGAGATAATTCACCCCTCCACTTT.

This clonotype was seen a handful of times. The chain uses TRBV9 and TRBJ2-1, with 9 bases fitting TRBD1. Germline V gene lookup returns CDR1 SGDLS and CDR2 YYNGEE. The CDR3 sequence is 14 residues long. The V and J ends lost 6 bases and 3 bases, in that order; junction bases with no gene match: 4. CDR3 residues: CASTRDRDYNEQFF. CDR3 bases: TGTGCCAGCACCCGGGACAGGGACTACAATGAGCAGTTCTTC. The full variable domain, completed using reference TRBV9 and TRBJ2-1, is DSGVTQTPKHLITATGQRVTLRCSPRSGDLSVYWYQQSLDQGLQFLIQYYNGEERAKGNILERFSAQQFPDLHSELNLSSLELGDSALYFCASTRDRDYNEQFFGPGTRLTVL.

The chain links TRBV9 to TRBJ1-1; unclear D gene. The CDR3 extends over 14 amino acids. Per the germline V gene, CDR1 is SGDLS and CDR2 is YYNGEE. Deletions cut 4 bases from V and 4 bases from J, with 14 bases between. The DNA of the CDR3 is TGTGCCAGCAGCACCGTTCCCGACGGCACTGAAGCTTTCTTT. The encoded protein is CASSTVPDGTEAFF.

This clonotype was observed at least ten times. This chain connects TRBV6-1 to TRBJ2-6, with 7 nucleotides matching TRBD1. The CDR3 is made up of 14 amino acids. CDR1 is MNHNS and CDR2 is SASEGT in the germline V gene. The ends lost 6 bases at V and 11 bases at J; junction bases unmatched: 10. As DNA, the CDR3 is TGTGCCAGCAGGACAGGGACAGACAACGACGTCCTGACTTTC. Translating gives CASRTGTDNDVLTF.

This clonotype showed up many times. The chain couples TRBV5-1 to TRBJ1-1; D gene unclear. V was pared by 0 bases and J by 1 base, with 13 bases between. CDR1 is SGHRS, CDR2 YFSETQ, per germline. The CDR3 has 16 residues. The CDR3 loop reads CASSLVGLPWNTEAFF. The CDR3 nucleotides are TGCGCCAGCAGCTTGGTAGGGTTACCTTGGAACACTGAAGCTTTCTTT.

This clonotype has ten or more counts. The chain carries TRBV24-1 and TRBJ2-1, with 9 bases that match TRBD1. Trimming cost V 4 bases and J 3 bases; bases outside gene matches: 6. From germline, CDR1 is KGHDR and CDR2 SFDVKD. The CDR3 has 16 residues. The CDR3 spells CATSDLDRGGYNEQFF. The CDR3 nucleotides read TGTGCCACCAGTGACCTGGACAGGGGTGGCTACAATGAGCAGTTCTTC.

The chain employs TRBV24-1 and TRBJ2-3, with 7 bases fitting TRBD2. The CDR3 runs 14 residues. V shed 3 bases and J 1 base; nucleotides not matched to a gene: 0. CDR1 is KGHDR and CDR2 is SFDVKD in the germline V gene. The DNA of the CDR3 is TGTGCCACCAGTGATCTAGCGGGCACAGATACGCAGTATTTT. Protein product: CATSDLAGTDTQYF.

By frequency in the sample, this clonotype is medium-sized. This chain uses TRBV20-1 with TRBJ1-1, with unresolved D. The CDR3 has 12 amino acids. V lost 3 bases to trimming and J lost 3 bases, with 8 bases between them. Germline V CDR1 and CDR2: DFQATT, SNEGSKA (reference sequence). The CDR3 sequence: CSARHGDTEAFF. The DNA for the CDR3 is TGCAGTGCTAGGCACGGTGACACTGAAGCTTTCTTT.

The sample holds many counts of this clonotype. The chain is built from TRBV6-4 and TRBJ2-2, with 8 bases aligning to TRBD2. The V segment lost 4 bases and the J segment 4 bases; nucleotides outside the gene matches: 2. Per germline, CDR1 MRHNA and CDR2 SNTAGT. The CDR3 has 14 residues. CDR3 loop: CASSAGTSTGELFF. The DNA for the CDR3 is TGTGCCAGCAGTGCCGGGACTAGCACCGGGGAGCTGTTTTTT.

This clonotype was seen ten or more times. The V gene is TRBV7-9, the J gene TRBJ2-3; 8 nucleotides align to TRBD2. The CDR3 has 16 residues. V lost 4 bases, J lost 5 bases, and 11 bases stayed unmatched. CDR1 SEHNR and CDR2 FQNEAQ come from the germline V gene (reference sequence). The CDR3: CASSSGAGVFIDTQYF. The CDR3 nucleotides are TGTGCCAGCAGCTCCGGAGCGGGAGTCTTTATAGATACGCAGTATTTT.

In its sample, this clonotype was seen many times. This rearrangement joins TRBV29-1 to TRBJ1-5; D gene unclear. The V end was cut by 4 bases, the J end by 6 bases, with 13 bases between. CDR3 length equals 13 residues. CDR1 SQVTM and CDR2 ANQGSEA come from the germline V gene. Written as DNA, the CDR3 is TGCAGCGTTGTATCCCGTGAAGGTCAGCCCCAGCATTTT. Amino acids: CSVVSREGQPQHF. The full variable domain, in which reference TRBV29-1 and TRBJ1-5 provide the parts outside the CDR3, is SAVISQKPSRDICQRGTSLTIQCQVDSQVTMMFWYRQQPGQSLTLIATANQGSEATYESGFVIDKFPISRPNLTFSTLTVSNMSPEDSSIYLCSVVSREGQPQHFGDGTRLSIL.

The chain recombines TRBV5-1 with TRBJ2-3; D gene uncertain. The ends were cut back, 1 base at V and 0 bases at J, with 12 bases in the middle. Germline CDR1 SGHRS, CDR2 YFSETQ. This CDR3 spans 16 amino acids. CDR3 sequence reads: CASSLRPDGSTDTQYF. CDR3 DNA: TGCGCCAGCAGCTTGCGGCCGGACGGCAGCACAGATACGCAGTATTTT. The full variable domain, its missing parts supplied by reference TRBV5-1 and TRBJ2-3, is KAGVTQTPRYLIKTRGQQVTLSCSPISGHRSVSWYQQTPGQGLQFLFEYFSETQRNKGNFPGRFSGRQFSNSRSEMNVSTLELGDSALYLCASSLRPDGSTDTQYFGPGTRLTVL.

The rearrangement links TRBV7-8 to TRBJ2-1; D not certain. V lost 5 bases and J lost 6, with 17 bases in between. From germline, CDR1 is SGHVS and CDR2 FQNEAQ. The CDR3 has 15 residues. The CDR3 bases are TGTGCCAGCAGCCTAGGCCCCTACACCCGCAATGAGCAGTTCTTC. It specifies CASSLGPYTRNEQFF.

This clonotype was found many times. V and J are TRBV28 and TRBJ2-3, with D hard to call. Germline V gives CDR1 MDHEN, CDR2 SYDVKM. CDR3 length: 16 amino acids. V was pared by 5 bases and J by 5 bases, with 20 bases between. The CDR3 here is CASSRAGPHSVDTQYF. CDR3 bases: TGTGCCAGCAGTCGAGCCGGCCCCCACAGTGTAGATACGCAGTATTTT.

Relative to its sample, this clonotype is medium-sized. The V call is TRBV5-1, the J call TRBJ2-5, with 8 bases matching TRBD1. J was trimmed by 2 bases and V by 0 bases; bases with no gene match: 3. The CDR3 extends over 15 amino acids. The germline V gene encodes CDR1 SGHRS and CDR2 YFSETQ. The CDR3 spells CASSLGGQAQETQYF. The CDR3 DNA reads TGCGCCAGCAGCTTGGGGGGACAGGCTCAAGAGACCCAGTACTTC.

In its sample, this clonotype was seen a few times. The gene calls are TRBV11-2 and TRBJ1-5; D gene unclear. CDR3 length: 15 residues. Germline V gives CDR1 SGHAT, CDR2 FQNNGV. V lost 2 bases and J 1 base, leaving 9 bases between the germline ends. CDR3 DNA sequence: TGTGCCAGCAGCTTAACAGCGGCCAGCAATCAGCCCCAGCATTTT. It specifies CASSLTAASNQPQHF.

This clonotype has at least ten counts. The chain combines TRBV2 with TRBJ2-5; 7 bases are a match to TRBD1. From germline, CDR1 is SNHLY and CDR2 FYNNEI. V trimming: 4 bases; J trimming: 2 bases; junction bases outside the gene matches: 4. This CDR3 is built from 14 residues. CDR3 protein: CASSGRDRQETQYF. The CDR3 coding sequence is TGTGCCAGCAGTGGCAGGGACAGACAAGAGACCCAGTACTTC.